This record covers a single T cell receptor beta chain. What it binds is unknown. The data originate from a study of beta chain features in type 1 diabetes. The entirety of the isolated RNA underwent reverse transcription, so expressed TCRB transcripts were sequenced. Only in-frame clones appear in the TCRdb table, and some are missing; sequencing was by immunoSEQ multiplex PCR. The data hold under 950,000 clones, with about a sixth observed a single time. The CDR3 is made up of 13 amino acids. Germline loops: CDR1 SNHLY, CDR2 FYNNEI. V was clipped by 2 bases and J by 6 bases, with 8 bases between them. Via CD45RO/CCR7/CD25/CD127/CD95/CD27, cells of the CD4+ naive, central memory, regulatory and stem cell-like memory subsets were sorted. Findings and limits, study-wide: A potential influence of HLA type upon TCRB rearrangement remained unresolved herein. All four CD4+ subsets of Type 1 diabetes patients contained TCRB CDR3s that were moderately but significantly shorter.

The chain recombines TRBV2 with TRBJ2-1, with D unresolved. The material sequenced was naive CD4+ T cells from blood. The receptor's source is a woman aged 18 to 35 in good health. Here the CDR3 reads CASSEILGNEQFF. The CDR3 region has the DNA TGTGCCAGCAGTGAAATTCTAGGCAATGAGCAGTTCTTC.